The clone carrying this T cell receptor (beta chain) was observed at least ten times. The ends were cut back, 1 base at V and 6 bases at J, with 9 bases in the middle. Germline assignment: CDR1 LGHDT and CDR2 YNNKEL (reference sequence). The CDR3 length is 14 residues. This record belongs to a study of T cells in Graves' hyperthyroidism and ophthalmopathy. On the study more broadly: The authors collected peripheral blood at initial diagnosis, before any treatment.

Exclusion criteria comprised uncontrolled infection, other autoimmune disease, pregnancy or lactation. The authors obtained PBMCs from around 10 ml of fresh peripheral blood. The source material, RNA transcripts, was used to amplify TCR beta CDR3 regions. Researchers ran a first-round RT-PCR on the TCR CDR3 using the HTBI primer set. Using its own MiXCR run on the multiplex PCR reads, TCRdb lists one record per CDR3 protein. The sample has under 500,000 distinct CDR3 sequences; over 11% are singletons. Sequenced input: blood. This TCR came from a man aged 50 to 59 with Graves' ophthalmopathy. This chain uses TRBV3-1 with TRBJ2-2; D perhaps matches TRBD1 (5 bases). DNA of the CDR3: TGTGCCAGCAGCCAAGGAATCAGGGCCGGGGAGCTGTTTTTT. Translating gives CASSQGIRAGELFF.